The 21 T cell receptor beta chains below all came from one sample that was sequenced in a study of T cells in Graves' hyperthyroidism and ophthalmopathy. RNA transcripts gave rise to amplified TCR beta CDR3 regions. HTBI primers drove first-round RT-PCR of the TCR CDR3. Using its own MiXCR run on the multiplex PCR reads, TCRdb lists one record per CDR3 protein. The profile covers around 600,000 distinct CDR3 sequences, with approximately 14% appearing a single time and around 7% taken by the ten largest. The sequenced material came from blood. Receptors originate from a woman under 30 with Graves' ophthalmopathy.

The J gene is TRBJ2-3, the V gene TRBV19; D gene uncertain. Trimming cost V 1 base and J 0 bases, with 17 bases left between them. The CDR3 extends over 18 amino acids. Per the germline V gene, CDR1 is LNHDA and CDR2 is SQIVND (reference sequence). The CDR3 DNA reads as TGTGCCAGTAGTATAGCCCCTACGTTCCGCGGTAGCACAGATACGCAGTATTTT. This translates into CASSIAPTFRGSTDTQYF.

This clonotype was picked up many times. This rearrangement joins TRBV28 to TRBJ1-4; D is unclear. The V end lost 2 bases, the J end lost 8 bases, and 12 bases lay between the germline ends. The CDR3 runs to 14 residues. From germline, CDR1 is MDHEN and CDR2 SYDVKM. The chain's CDR3 is CASSLIQVREKLFF. The CDR3 nucleotides are TGTGCCAGCAGTTTAATCCAGGTCCGAGAAAAACTGTTTTTT.

The chain recombines TRBV20-1 with TRBJ1-6; maybe TRBD1 (6 bases). Germline CDR1 DFQATT, CDR2 SNEGSKA (reference sequence). Between the trimmed V and J ends, which lost 4 bases and 7 bases, there was a span of 14 bases. The CDR3 consists of 14 residues. In DNA form, the CDR3 reads TGCAGTGCTATAATGACAGGCGGCAATTCACCCCTCCACTTT. Translation gives CSAIMTGGNSPLHF.

In this sample, this clonotype turned up many times. The chain carries TRBV29-1 and TRBJ1-2; D remains unclear. The ends were cut back, 6 bases at V and 0 bases at J, with 20 bases in the middle. The CDR3 totals 16 residues. Germline-derived CDR1 and CDR2 are SQVTM and ANQGSEA. Here the CDR3 DNA reads TGCAGCGTGGACGACGGAACTCCTAGCTCTAACTATGGCTACACCTTC. It encodes CSVDDGTPSSNYGYTF.

The gene calls are TRBV19 and TRBJ1-2; 8 bases are a match to TRBD1. CDR1 LNHDA and CDR2 SQIVND come from the germline V gene (reference sequence). This CDR3 region has 15 residues. The trim removed 6 bases at V and 2 bases at J, leaving 8 bases unmatched. CDR3 bases: TGTGCCAGTAGCCCAGGACAGGGAGTGAACTATGGCTACACCTTC. Protein: CASSPGQGVNYGYTF.

This clonotype was seen at least ten times. The V and J genes are TRBV28 and TRBJ2-1; the match to TRBD2 covers 11 bases. The CDR3 contains 16 residues. CDR1 is MDHEN and CDR2 is SYDVKM in the germline V gene. With 4 bases clipped from V and 0 bases from J, the junction kept 2 bases outside the gene matches. CDR3 sequence reads: CASSSGLADSYNEQFF. The CDR3 nucleotides read TGTGCCAGCAGTTCGGGACTAGCGGACTCCTACAATGAGCAGTTCTTC.

This clonotype was counted ten times or more. This sequence joins TRBV30 and TRBJ2-2; either TRBD1 or TRBD2 may fit D (5 bases each). Trimming took 5 bases from V and 4 from J, leaving 17 bases between them. The germline V gene has CDR1 GTSNPN and CDR2 SVGIG (reference sequence). This CDR3 has 15 residues. The CDR3 sequence is CAWWYGTRATGELFF. The CDR3 nucleotides are TGTGCCTGGTGGTATGGGACCAGGGCCACCGGGGAGCTGTTTTTT.

This clonotype has only a few counts. The chain uses TRBV6-2 or TRBV6-3 and TRBJ1-3; D unresolved. Germline loops: CDR1 MNHEY, CDR2 SVGEGT. V lost 0 bases and J lost 0, with 6 bases in between. The CDR3 loop spans 15 amino acids. CDR3 nucleotides: TGTGCCAGCAGTTACTCGCCAGTCTCTGGAAACACCATATATTTT. The encoded protein is CASSYSPVSGNTIYF.

In its sample, this clonotype was seen many times. This chain joins TRBV9 and TRBJ2-7; TRBD1 is a possible D gene (6 bases). The CDR3 runs to 15 residues. The germline gives CDR1 SGDLS, CDR2 YYNGEE. The ends were cut back, 2 bases at V and 1 base at J, with 13 bases in the middle. Here the CDR3 DNA reads TGTGCCAGCAGCGTGAAAGGGGACATATCCTACGAGCAGTACTTC. As protein: CASSVKGDISYEQYF.

This clonotype turned up a few times. This chain uses TRBV9 with TRBJ1-2, with D possibly being TRBD1 (6 bases). The CDR3 has 15 amino acids. Deletions cut 6 bases from V and 0 bases from J, with 15 bases between. CDR1 and CDR2 from the germline V gene are SGDLS and YYNGEE. The CDR3 nucleotides read TGTGCCAGCATGCCGGGACACACTTCTAACTATGGCTACACCTTC. Amino acids: CASMPGHTSNYGYTF.

This clonotype was seen repeatedly, ten times or more. This chain joins TRBV12-3 or TRBV12-4 and TRBJ2-5, with TRBD1 matching over 8 bases. This CDR3 has 14 residues. V lost 6 bases to trimming and J lost 3 bases; unmatched junction nucleotides: 6. The CDR3 nucleotides read TGTGCCAGCAGCGCCCAGGACAGGGAAGAGACCCAGTACTTC. As protein: CASSAQDREETQYF.

This clonotype was found a few times. This sequence joins TRBV4-3 and TRBJ2-3, with TRBD2 as a possible D gene (7 bases). The CDR3 sequence is 14 residues long. Germline values: CDR1 LGHNA, CDR2 YSLEER. V gave up 0 bases and J gave up 8 bases, with 12 bases separating them. The CDR3 DNA is TGCGCCAGCAGCCAAGACAAAAGGGGGGGTACGCAGTATTTT. Its protein is CASSQDKRGGTQYF.

The table lists this clonotype with many counts. This chain uses TRBV30 with TRBJ2-5, with a tentative D call TRBD2 (6 bases). V was cut by 5 bases and J by 5 bases, with 18 bases left in between. CDR3 size: 14 residues. Germline-derived CDR1 and CDR2 are GTSNPN and SVGIG (reference sequence). The CDR3 DNA follows: TGTGCCTGGTCTACCGGCGGGGCTGGGGAGACCCAGTACTTC. Its protein is CAWSTGGAGETQYF.

This clonotype showed up just a few times. This chain connects TRBV29-1 to TRBJ2-7; weak D call: TRBD2 (5 bases). V lost 2 bases and J 4 bases, leaving 12 bases between the germline ends. This CDR3 is built from 13 residues. CDR1 is SQVTM and CDR2 is ANQGSEA in the germline V gene. CDR3 sequence (DNA): TGCAGCGTTGAACTTGGGAGAAGGTACGAGCAGTACTTC. It yields the protein CSVELGRRYEQYF.

This clonotype was counted ten times or more. The chain has TRBV12-3 or TRBV12-4 and TRBJ2-7; tentatively, D is TRBD1 (6 bases). Trimming took 7 bases from V and 5 from J, leaving 18 bases between them. There are 14 residues in the CDR3. In nucleotides, the CDR3 is TGTGCCAGCAATTCAGGGGTTTTAAAGAACGAGCAGTACTTC. It codes for CASNSGVLKNEQYF.

This clonotype appeared many times. This CDR3 is CASSLTRTSSTDTQYF. The CDR3 DNA follows: TGTGCCAGCTCACTGACCAGAACCTCTAGCACAGATACGCAGTATTTT. The genes are TRBV18 and TRBJ2-3; D unresolved. This CDR3 contains 16 residues. V was clipped by 4 bases and J by 0 bases, with 14 bases between them. The V gene's germline CDR1 is KGHSH and CDR2 LQKENI.

The chain joins TRBV19 to TRBJ2-4; tentatively, D is TRBD2 (7 bases). Per germline, CDR1 LNHDA and CDR2 SQIVND (reference sequence). V shed 5 bases and J shed 0 bases, with 17 bases lying between them. CDR3 size: 17 residues. DNA of the CDR3: TGTGCCAGTAGTGGCCGGGGGGCAGCCGTAGCCAAAAACATTCAGTACTTC. Translated: CASSGRGAAVAKNIQYF.

This clonotype turned up a few times. V is TRBV27 and J is TRBJ1-6; D is undetermined. The CDR3 totals 12 residues. CDR1 is MNHEY and CDR2 is SMNVEV in the germline V gene (reference sequence). Trimming removed 8 bases from V and 14 bases from J, with 16 bases in between. The CDR3 region is CASGLGHLALHF. CDR3 coding DNA: TGTGCCAGCGGCTTAGGGCATTTGGCCCTCCACTTT.

This clonotype was seen many times. The gene calls are TRBV11-2 and TRBJ2-7; 8 bases map to TRBD2. Germline assignment: CDR1 SGHAT and CDR2 FQNNGV. CDR3 length: 16 residues. V trimming: 1 base; J trimming: 2 bases; junction bases outside the gene matches: 7. CDR3 protein: CASSLGISGAPYEQYF. For the CDR3, the DNA is TGTGCCAGCAGCTTAGGTATTAGCGGGGCGCCCTACGAGCAGTACTTC.

This clonotype was recorded many times. The rearrangement uses TRBV28 and TRBJ2-7; TRBD1 matches at 8 bases. Germline V gene sequence: CDR1 MDHEN, CDR2 SYDVKM. The length of the CDR3 is 14 residues. Losses at the gene ends were 7 bases for V and 2 bases for J; bases not matched to a gene: 7. The CDR3 nucleotides are TGTGCCAGCATTCACCAGGGGGCCACCTACGAGCAGTACTTC. Translation: CASIHQGATYEQYF.

There are a few counts of this clonotype. Germline and junction disagree at one end, which may indicate a read error. The chain uses TRBV7-7 and TRBJ2-2, with 8 nucleotides matching TRBD2. This CDR3 region has 14 residues. Germline assignment: CDR1 SSHAT and CDR2 FNYEAQ (reference sequence). CDR3 coding DNA: TGTGCTAGCAGCTTCCAGCGGGAGTCCGGGGAGCTGTTTTTT. Translating gives CASSFQRESGELFF.